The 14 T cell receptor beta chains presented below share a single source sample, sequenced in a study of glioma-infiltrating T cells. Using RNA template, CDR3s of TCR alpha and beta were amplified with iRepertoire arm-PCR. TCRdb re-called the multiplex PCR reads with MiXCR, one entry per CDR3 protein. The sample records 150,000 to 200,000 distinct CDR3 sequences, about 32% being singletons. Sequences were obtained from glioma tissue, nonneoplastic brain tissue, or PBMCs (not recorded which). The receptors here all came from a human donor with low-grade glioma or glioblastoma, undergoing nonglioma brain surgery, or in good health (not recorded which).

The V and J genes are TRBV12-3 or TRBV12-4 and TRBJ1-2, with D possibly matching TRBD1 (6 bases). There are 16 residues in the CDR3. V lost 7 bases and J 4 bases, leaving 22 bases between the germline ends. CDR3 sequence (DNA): TGTGCCAGCAATGCACAACAGGGAGGTTATGTCTATGGCTACACCTTC. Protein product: CASNAQQGGYVYGYTF.

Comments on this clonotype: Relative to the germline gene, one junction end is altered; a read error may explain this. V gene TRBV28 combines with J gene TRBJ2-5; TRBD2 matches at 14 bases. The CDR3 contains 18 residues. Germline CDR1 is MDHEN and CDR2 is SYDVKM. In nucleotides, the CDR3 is TGTGCCAGCAGTCAAACAAGAGGACTAGCGGGAGGTCGAGAGACCAAGTACTTC. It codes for CASSQTRGLAGGRETKYF.

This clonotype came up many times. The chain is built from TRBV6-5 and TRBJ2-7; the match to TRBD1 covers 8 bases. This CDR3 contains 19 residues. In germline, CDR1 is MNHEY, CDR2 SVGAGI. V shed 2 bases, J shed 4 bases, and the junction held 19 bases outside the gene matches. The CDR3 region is CASSYIGSVDQGALYEQYF. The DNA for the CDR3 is TGTGCCAGCAGTTACATAGGATCGGTGGATCAGGGGGCTCTGTACGAGCAGTACTTC.

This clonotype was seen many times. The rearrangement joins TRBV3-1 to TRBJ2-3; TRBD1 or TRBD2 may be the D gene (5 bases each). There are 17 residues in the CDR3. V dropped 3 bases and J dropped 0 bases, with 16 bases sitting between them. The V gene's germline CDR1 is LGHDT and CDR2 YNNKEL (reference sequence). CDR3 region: CASSHRDPGSSTDTQYF. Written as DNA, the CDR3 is TGTGCCAGCAGCCACCGGGACCCCGGGTCTAGCACAGATACGCAGTATTTT.

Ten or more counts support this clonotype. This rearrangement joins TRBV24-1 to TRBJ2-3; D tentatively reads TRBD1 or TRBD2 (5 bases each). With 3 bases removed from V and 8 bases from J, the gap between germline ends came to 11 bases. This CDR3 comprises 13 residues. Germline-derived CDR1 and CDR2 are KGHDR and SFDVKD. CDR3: CATSDRGTATQYF. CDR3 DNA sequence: TGTGCCACCAGTGATCGAGGGACGGCTACGCAGTATTTT.

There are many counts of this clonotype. The CDR3 here is CASRPESLGYNEQFF. For the CDR3, the DNA is TGTGCCAGCAGGCCAGAGTCTCTGGGCTACAATGAGCAGTTCTTC. V is TRBV6-1 and J is TRBJ2-1; D gene unclear. Germline-derived CDR1 and CDR2 are MNHNS and SASEGT. V was clipped by 6 bases and J by 3 bases, with 15 bases between them. This CDR3 region has 15 residues.

This CDR3 reads CAISVGFEDQETQYF. The CDR3 bases are TGTGCCATCAGTGTCGGGTTTGAGGACCAAGAGACCCAGTACTTC. V and J are TRBV10-3 and TRBJ2-5, with no clear D. There are 15 residues in the CDR3. The V gene lost 4 bases and the J gene lost 0 bases, with 12 bases spanning the gap. The germline gives CDR1 ENHRY, CDR2 SYGVKD.

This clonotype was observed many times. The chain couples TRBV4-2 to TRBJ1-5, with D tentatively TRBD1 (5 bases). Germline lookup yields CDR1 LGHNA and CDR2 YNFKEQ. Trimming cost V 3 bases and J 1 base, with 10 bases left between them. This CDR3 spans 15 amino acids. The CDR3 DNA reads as TGTGCCAGCAGCCAGGAAGGGGAGAGCAATCAGCCCCAGCATTTT. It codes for CASSQEGESNQPQHF.

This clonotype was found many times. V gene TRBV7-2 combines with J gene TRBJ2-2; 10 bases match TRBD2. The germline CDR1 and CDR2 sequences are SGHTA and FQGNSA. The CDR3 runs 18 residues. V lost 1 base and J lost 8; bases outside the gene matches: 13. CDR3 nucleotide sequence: TGTGCCAGCAGCTTAGAGTGGACTAGCGGAACCAAAAGGGGGGAGCTGTTTTTT. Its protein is CASSLEWTSGTKRGELFF.

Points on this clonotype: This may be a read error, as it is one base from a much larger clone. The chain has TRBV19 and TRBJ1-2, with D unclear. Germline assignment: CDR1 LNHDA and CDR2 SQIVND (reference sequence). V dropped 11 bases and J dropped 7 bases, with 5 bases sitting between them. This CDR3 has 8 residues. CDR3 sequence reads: CAPPGYTF. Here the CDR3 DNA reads TGTGCCCCTCCTGGCTACACCTTC.

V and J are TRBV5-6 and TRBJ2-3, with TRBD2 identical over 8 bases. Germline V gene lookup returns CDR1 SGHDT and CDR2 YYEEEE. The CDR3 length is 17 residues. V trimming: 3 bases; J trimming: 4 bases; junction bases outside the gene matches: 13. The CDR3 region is CASSSTTGTRVPDTQYF. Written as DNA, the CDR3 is TGTGCCAGCAGCTCGACTACCGGGACTAGGGTCCCAGATACGCAGTATTTT.

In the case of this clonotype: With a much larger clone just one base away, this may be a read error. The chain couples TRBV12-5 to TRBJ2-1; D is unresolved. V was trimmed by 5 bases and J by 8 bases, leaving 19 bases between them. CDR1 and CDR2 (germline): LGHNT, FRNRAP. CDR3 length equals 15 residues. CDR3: CASGLHQGYEDEQFF. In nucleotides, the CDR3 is TGTGCTAGTGGTCTCCACCAAGGCTATGAGGATGAGCAGTTCTTC.

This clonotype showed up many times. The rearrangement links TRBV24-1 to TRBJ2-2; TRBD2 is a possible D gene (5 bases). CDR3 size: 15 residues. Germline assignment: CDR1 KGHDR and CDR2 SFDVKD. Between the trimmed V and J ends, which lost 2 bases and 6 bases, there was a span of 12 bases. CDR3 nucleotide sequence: TGTGCCACCAGTGATTCCCGGGATTTCCCCGGGGAGCTGTTTTTT. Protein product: CATSDSRDFPGELFF.

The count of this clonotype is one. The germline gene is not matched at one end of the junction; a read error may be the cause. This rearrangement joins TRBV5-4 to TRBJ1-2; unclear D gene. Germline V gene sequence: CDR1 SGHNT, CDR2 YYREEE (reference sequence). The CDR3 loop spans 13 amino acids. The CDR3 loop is CASSLVVNYGCTF. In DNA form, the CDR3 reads TGTGCCAGCAGCTTGGTGGTTAACTATGGCTGCACCTTC.